The following is a T cell receptor beta chain sequence with its context. Its antigen remains unidentified. These data are taken from a study of OX40 agonist ivuxolimab in advanced cancers. Study in general: Those treated in dose escalation had hepatocellular carcinoma, melanoma, renal cell cancer or head and neck cancer. General study points: Near-lowest levels of clonal expansion characterized partial responders at 0.1-3.0 mg/kg. Expanded clones were, on average, more numerous among CD8+ T cells than CD4+.

The table came from immunoSEQ multiplex PCR; TCRdb's copy has only in-frame clones and leaves some out. Among 15,000 to 20,000 clones listed, around 83% were seen once. The ends lost 5 bases at V and 2 bases at J; junction bases unmatched: 8. Germline assignment: CDR1 GTSNPN and CDR2 SVGIG (reference sequence). CDR3 length equals 15 residues. The clonotype comes from an adult with an advanced solid tumor such as melanoma, head and neck, liver or kidney cancer. This specimen was CD4+ or CD8+ T cells sorted from blood, taken in a trial of the OX40 agonist ivuxolimab. This chain uses TRBV30 with TRBJ2-3; 9 bases fit TRBD2. The CDR3 DNA follows: TGTGCCTGGGTGCCCCTAGCGGGAAACACAGATACGCAGTATTTT. Translated, it gives CAWVPLAGNTDTQYF.